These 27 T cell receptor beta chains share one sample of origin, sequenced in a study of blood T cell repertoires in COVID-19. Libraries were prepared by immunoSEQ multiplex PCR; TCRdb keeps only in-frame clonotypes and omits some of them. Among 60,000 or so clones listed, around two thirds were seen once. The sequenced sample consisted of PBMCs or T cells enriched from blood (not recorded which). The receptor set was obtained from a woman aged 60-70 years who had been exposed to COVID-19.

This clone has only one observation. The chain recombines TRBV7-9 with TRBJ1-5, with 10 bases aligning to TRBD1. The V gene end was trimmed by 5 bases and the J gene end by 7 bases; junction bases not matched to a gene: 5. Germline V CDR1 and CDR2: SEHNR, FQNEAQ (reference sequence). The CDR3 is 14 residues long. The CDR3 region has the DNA TGTGCCAGCAGCACCGGGACAGGGGAACAGCCCCAGCATTTT. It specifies CASSTGTGEQPQHF.

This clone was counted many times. CDR3 in DNA: TGTGCCAGCAGCCATCTTTTAGGGACAGGGGTAGGTTTCTTT. Amino acid sequence: CASSHLLGTGVGFF. The chain carries TRBV3-1 (or the pseudogene TRBV3-2) and TRBJ1-1; 10 bases align to TRBD1. The germline gives CDR1 LGHDT, CDR2 YNNKEL (reference sequence). J lost 13 bases, V lost 3 bases, and 11 bases had no gene match. This CDR3 comprises 14 residues.

CDR3 in amino acids: CASSSERGPLHSGANVLTF. The CDR3 region has the DNA TGTGCCAGCAGCTCGGAGCGGGGTCCCCTCCACTCTGGGGCCAACGTCCTGACTTTC. The chain couples TRBV7-3 to TRBJ2-6; 7 positions agree with TRBD2. The J segment lost 0 bases and the V segment lost 4 bases, leaving 12 bases of the junction unmatched. The CDR3 sequence is 19 residues long. The germline V gene has CDR1 SGHTA and CDR2 FQGTGA. Looking up the rest from reference TRBV7-3 and TRBJ2-6 gives the full variable domain: GAGVSQTPSNKVTEKGKYVELRCDPISGHTALYWYRQSLGQGPEFLIYFQGTGAADDSGLPNDRFFAVRPEGSVSTLKIQRTERGDSAVYLCASSSERGPLHSGANVLTFGAGSRLTVL.

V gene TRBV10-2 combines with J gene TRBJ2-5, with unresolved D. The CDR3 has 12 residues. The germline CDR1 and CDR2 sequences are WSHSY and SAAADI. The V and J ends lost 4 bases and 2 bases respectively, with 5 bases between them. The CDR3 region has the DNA TGCGCCAGCAGTGGTGTACAAGAGACCCAGTACTTC. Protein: CASSGVQETQYF.

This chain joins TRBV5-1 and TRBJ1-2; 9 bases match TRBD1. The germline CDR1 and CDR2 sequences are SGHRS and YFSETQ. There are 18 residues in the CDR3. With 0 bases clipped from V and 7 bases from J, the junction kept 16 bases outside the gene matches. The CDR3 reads CASSLANSLTGGGGGYTF. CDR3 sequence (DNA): TGCGCCAGCAGCTTGGCAAACTCATTAACAGGGGGCGGCGGTGGCTACACCTTC.

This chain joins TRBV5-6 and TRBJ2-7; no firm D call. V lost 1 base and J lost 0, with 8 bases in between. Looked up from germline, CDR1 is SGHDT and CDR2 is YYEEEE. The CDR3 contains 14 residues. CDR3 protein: CASSLYTSSYEQYF. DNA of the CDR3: TGTGCCAGCAGCTTGTATACGAGCTCCTACGAGCAGTACTTC. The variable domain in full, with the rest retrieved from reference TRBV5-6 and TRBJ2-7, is DAGVTQSPTHLIKTRGQQVTLRCSPKSGHDTVSWYQQALGQGPQFIFQYYEEEERQRGNFPDRFSGHQFPNYSSELNVNALLLGDSALYLCASSLYTSSYEQYFGPGTRLTVT.

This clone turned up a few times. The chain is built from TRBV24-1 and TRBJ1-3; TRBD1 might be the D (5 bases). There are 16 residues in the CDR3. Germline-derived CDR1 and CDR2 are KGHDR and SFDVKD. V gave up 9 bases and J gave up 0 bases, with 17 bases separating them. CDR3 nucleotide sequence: TGTGCCACCCCTTTTCAGGGCCAGGCCTCTGGAAACACCATATATTTT. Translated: CATPFQGQASGNTIYF.

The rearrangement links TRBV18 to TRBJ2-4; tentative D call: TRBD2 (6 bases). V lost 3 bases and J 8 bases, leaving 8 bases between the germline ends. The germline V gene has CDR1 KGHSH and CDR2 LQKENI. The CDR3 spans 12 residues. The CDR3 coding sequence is TGTGCCAGCTCACCCGGAGGGGACATTCAGTACTTC. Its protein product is CASSPGGDIQYF.

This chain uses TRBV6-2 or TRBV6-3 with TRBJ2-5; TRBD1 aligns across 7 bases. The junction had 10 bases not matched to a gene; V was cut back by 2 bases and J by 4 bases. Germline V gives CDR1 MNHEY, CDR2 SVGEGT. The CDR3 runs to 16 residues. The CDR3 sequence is CASSYQLQGFPETQYF. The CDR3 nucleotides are TGTGCCAGCAGTTACCAACTACAGGGGTTTCCAGAGACCCAGTACTTC.

The CDR3 loop reads CASSQDLSVAGAGTDTQYF. CDR3 nucleotide sequence: TGTGCCAGCAGCCAAGATCTTAGCGTGGCGGGGGCGGGCACAGATACGCAGTATTTT. The V gene is TRBV4-2, the J gene TRBJ2-3, with a tentative D call TRBD2 (7 bases). The V gene's germline CDR1 is LGHNA and CDR2 YNFKEQ. V lost 0 bases and J lost 1, with 20 bases in between. The CDR3 spans 19 residues.

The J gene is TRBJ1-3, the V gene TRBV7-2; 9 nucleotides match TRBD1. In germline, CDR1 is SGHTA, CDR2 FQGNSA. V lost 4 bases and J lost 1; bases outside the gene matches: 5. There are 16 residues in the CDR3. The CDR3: CASSSGTGTSGNTIYF. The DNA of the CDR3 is TGTGCCAGCAGCTCCGGGACAGGGACTTCTGGAAACACCATATATTTT.

The CDR3 protein is CASSQTSGYEQYF. DNA for the CDR3: TGTGCCAGCAGCCAAACTAGCGGATACGAGCAGTACTTC. The J gene is TRBJ2-7, the V gene TRBV3-1 (or the pseudogene TRBV3-2), with TRBD2 matching 8 bases. Germline V gene sequence: CDR1 LGHDT, CDR2 YNNKEL (reference sequence). The CDR3 consists of 13 residues. J gave up 4 bases and V 2 bases, and 1 base lay outside the gene matches.

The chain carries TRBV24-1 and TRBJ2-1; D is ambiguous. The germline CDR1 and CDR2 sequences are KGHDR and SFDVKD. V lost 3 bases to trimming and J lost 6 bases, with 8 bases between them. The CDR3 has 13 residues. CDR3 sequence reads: CATSDGDFNEQFF. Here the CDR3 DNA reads TGTGCCACCAGTGATGGAGACTTCAATGAGCAGTTCTTC.

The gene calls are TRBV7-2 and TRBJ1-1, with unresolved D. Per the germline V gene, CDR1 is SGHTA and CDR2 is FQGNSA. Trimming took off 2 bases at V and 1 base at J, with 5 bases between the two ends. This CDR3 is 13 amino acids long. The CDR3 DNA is TGTGCCAGCAGCTTACAGTGGAACACTGAAGCTTTCTTT. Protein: CASSLQWNTEAFF.

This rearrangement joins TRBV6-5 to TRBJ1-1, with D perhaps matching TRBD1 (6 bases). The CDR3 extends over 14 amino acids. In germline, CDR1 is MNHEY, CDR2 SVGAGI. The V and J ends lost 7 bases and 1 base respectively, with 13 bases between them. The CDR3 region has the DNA TGTGCCAGCACAAACGCGGACAGGAACACTGAAGCTTTCTTT. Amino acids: CASTNADRNTEAFF.

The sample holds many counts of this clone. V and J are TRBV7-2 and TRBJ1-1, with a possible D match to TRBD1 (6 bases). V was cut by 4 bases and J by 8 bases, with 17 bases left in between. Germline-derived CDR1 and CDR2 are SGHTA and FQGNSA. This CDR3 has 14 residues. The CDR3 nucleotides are TGTGCCAGCAGCTGGGGTCGACAGGAGGCCGAAGCTTTCTTT. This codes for CASSWGRQEAEAFF.

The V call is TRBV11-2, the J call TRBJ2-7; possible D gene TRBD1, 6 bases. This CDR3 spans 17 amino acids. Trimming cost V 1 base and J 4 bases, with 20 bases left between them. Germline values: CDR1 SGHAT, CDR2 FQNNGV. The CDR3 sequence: CASSLVFSQGPIYEQYF. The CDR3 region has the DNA TGTGCCAGCAGCTTAGTTTTCTCACAGGGCCCGATTTACGAGCAGTACTTC.

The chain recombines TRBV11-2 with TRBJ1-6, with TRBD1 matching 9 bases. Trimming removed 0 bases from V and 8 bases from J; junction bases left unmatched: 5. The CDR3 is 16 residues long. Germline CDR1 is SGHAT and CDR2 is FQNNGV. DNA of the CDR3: TGTGCCAGCAGCTTAGAAGGGACAGGGAGCCATTCACCCCTCCACTTT. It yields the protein CASSLEGTGSHSPLHF.

The CDR3 sequence is CASSTGTRVGTDTQYF. The CDR3 nucleotides are TGTGCCAGCAGTACCGGGACTCGGGTAGGGACAGATACGCAGTATTTT. V is TRBV28 and J is TRBJ2-3, with D possibly matching TRBD2 (6 bases). The V gene lost 5 bases and the J gene lost 3 bases, with 18 bases spanning the gap. The germline V gene encodes CDR1 MDHEN and CDR2 SYDVKM. The CDR3 has 16 residues.

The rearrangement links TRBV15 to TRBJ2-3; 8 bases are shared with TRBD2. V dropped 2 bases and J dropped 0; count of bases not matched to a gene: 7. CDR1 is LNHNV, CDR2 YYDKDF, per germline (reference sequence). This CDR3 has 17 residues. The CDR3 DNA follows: TGTGCCACCAGCAGATCGCGTAGCGGGACGAGCACAGATACGCAGTATTTT. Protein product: CATSRSRSGTSTDTQYF.

CDR3 loop: CASRREAYNEQFF. The CDR3 DNA sequence: TGTGCCAGCAGACGGGAGGCCTACAATGAGCAGTTCTTC. The chain is built from TRBV7-9 and TRBJ2-1, with TRBD2 matching 7 bases. The CDR3 length is 13 residues. V gave up 6 bases and J gave up 2 bases; unmatched junction bases: 1. CDR1 SEHNR and CDR2 FQNEAQ come from the germline V gene (reference sequence).

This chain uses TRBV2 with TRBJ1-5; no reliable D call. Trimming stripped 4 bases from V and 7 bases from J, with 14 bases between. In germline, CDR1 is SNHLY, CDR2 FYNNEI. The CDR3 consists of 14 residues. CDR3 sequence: CASSARASIQPQHF. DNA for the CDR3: TGTGCCAGCAGTGCCCGCGCGAGCATCCAGCCCCAGCATTTT.

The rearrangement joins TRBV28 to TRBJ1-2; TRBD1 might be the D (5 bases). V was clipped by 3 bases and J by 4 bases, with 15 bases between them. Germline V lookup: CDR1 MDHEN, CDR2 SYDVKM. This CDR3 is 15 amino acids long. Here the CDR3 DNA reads TGTGCCAGCAGTTTTCATGGCAGGGAAACCTATGGCTACACCTTC. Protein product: CASSFHGRETYGYTF.

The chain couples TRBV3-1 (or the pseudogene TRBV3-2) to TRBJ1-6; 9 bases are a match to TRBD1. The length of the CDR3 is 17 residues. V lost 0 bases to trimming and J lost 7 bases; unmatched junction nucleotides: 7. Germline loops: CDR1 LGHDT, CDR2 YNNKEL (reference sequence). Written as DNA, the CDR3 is TGTGCCAGCAGCCAAGATAGAGGACAGGGGTGGAATTCACCCCTCCACTTT. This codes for CASSQDRGQGWNSPLHF.

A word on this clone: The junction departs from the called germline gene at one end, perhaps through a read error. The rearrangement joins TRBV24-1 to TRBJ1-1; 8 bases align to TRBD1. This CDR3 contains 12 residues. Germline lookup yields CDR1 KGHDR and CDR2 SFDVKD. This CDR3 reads CATSRKTGAMVF. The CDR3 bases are TGTGCCACCAGTAGGAAGACAGGGGCAATGGTCTTT.

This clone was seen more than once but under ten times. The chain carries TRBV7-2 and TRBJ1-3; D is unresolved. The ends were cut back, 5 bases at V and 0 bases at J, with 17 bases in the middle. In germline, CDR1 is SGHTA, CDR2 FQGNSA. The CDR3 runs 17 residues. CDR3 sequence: CASSPRWAGSSGNTIYF. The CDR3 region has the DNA TGTGCCAGCAGCCCCCGGTGGGCAGGATCCTCTGGAAACACCATATATTTT.

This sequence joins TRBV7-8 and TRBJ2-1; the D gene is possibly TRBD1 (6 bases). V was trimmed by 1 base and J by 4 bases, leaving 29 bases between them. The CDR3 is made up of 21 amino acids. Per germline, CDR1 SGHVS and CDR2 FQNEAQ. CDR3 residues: CASSLGRWNSLRVGTYNEQFF. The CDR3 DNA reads TGTGCCAGCAGCTTAGGTAGATGGAACTCCTTAAGAGTGGGGACATACAATGAGCAGTTCTTC.